These 29 T cell receptor beta chains originate from one sample sequenced in a study of response to subunit inactivated influenza vaccine. TCRdb redid the calling of the RT-PCR reads with MiXCR, one entry per CDR3 protein. The sample has approximately 500,000 distinct CDR3 sequences; 20% to 25% are singletons. This same sample was also taken into another study, of T cells expressing NK-cell markers. That work adds: UMIs accompanied the 5'RACE template switching by which TCR beta cDNA was made.

The sample was CD4+ T cells sorted from PBMCs, taken about 13 days after vaccination. The receptors were gathered from a man aged 50-59 years who received an inactivated influenza vaccine.

This chain uses TRBV7-2 with TRBJ2-5; D is perhaps TRBD1 (5 bases). V was cut by 10 bases and J by 3 bases, with 18 bases left in between. The CDR3 runs 14 residues. Germline V CDR1 and CDR2: SGHTA, FQGNSA. As DNA, the CDR3 is TGTGCCACGGCGATCCAGGGTGGTAAAGAGACCCAGTACTTC. Translating it yields CATAIQGGKETQYF.

This clonotype was detected only a few times. The chain is built from TRBV4-3 and TRBJ2-6; either TRBD1 or TRBD2 may supply D (5 bases each). CDR3 size: 16 residues. The germline CDR1 and CDR2 sequences are LGHNA and YSLEER. The V end lost 4 bases, the J end lost 4 bases, and 14 bases lay between the germline ends. CDR3 sequence (DNA): TGCGCCAGCAGCCCCCAGGGAGTTACCGGGGCCAACGTCCTGACTTTC. Its protein is CASSPQGVTGANVLTF.

In its sample, this clonotype was seen a few times. The genes are TRBV20-1 and TRBJ2-2; D gene ambiguous. Germline loops: CDR1 DFQATT, CDR2 SNEGSKA (reference sequence). V was pared by 0 bases and J by 10 bases, with 6 bases between. The CDR3 sequence is 11 residues long. CDR3 DNA sequence: TGCAGTGCTAGAGAAAATGAGGAGCTGTTTTTT. It is translated as CSARENEELFF.

The gene calls are TRBV10-3 and TRBJ1-1; 9 nucleotides agree with TRBD1. The CDR3 spans 13 residues. Germline CDR1 ENHRY, CDR2 SYGVKD. V was pared by 10 bases and J by 7 bases, with 10 bases of the junction left unmatched. The CDR3 sequence is CATLRDREGEAFF. In nucleotides, the CDR3 is TGTGCCACCCTACGGGACAGGGAAGGTGAAGCTTTCTTT.

This clonotype was counted many times. The chain uses TRBV19 and TRBJ2-1; D possibly corresponds to TRBD2 (5 bases). Germline V gene lookup returns CDR1 LNHDA and CDR2 SQIVND (reference sequence). The CDR3 loop spans 11 amino acids. V shed 3 bases and J shed 12 bases, with 9 bases lying between them. The CDR3 reads CASSIGGPQFF. In DNA, the CDR3 is TGTGCCAGTAGTATTGGCGGGCCGCAGTTCTTC.

This clonotype was seen a few times. This chain connects TRBV6-1 to TRBJ1-2; TRBD1 is a possible D gene (5 bases). The CDR3 covers 15 residues. The V end lost 2 bases, the J end lost 5 bases, and 15 bases lay between the germline ends. CDR1 and CDR2 (germline): MNHNS, SASEGT. The CDR3 reads CASSEQPTETYGYTF. The CDR3 nucleotides read TGTGCCAGCAGTGAACAGCCGACAGAAACTTATGGCTACACCTTC.

The sample holds one count of this clonotype. The J gene is TRBJ2-7, the V gene TRBV20-1; D is unclear. The CDR3 has 14 amino acids. Germline CDR1 DFQATT, CDR2 SNEGSKA (reference sequence). Trimming shortened V by 6 bases and J by 1 base, and 16 bases separated the two germline ends. The CDR3 region is CSALVQPRSYEQYF. CDR3 DNA sequence: TGCAGTGCCCTGGTCCAACCGAGATCCTACGAGCAGTACTTC.

This clonotype was seen at least ten times. V usage is TRBV20-1 and J usage is TRBJ1-6, with a weak D call TRBD1 (5 bases). V lost 6 bases, J lost 6 bases, and 15 bases lay in between. CDR3 length equals 14 residues. Germline V gene sequence: CDR1 DFQATT, CDR2 SNEGSKA (reference sequence). DNA of the CDR3: TGCAGTGCAAACGACAGAACTACTAATTCACCCCTCCACTTT. It yields the protein CSANDRTTNSPLHF.

This clonotype was found a few times. The chain couples TRBV5-1 to TRBJ2-2; TRBD1 matches at 9 bases. Germline-derived CDR1 and CDR2 are SGHRS and YFSETQ. V shed 7 bases and J 2 bases; nucleotides not matched to a gene: 15. The CDR3 runs 18 residues. The CDR3 loop reads CASAGQGLSPFNTGELFF. The DNA for the CDR3 is TGCGCCAGCGCTGGACAGGGGCTCTCCCCTTTCAACACCGGGGAGCTGTTTTTT.

The chain couples TRBV6-1 to TRBJ1-1; no definite D call. Germline CDR1 MNHNS, CDR2 SASEGT. With 2 bases removed from V and 7 bases from J, the gap between germline ends came to 8 bases. CDR3 length equals 12 residues. The CDR3 nucleotides are TGTGCCAGCAGTGAAAGGGCGGATGAAGCTTTCTTT. Protein product: CASSERADEAFF.

V is TRBV27 and J is TRBJ1-5, with 9 bases lining up with TRBD1. Germline V lookup: CDR1 MNHEY, CDR2 SMNVEV (reference sequence). Trimming cost V 5 bases and J 0 bases; bases outside gene matches: 5. This CDR3 region has 16 residues. This CDR3 is CASSITGGLSNQPQHF. In nucleotides, the CDR3 is TGTGCCAGCAGTATAACAGGGGGCCTTAGCAATCAGCCCCAGCATTTT.

The chain is built from TRBV9 and TRBJ2-1, with TRBD2 matching 7 bases. Germline values: CDR1 SGDLS, CDR2 YYNGEE. Unmatched junction bases numbered 4, after V lost 5 bases and J lost 8 bases. This CDR3 has 12 residues. The DNA for the CDR3 is TGTGCCAGCAGAGACCGGGGGGATGAGCAGTTCTTC. The encoded protein is CASRDRGDEQFF.

CDR3 loop: CASSLWESQPQHF. DNA of the CDR3: TGTGCCAGCAGCTTATGGGAGAGTCAGCCCCAGCATTTT. The gene calls are TRBV7-2 and TRBJ1-5; no firm D call. CDR1 SGHTA and CDR2 FQGNSA come from the germline V gene. The CDR3 is made up of 13 amino acids. Deletions cut 2 bases from V and 6 bases from J, with 8 bases between.

V gene TRBV19 combines with J gene TRBJ1-4; a weak D match, TRBD1 (5 bases). V was pared by 8 bases and J by 10 bases, with 26 bases between. The CDR3 consists of 16 residues. CDR1 is LNHDA, CDR2 SQIVND, per germline (reference sequence). The chain's CDR3 is CASSDDRGSQRGKLFF. For the CDR3, the DNA is TGTGCCAGTTCCGACGATAGGGGTTCCCAACGGGGAAAACTGTTTTTT.

The rearrangement uses TRBV28 and TRBJ1-2; 9 bases line up with TRBD1. The CDR3 runs 15 residues. The ends lost 4 bases at V and 1 base at J; junction bases unmatched: 4. The V gene's germline CDR1 is MDHEN and CDR2 SYDVKM. CDR3 sequence: CASSSPTGGNYGYTF. DNA for the CDR3: TGTGCCAGCAGTTCACCGACAGGGGGTAACTATGGCTACACCTTC.

This clonotype was counted only a few times. The rearrangement uses TRBV4-2 and TRBJ2-2; 7 nucleotides match TRBD1. J gave up 0 bases and V 0 bases, and 4 bases lay outside the gene matches. Germline values: CDR1 LGHNA, CDR2 YNFKEQ. The CDR3 is 17 residues long. CDR3 in amino acids: CASSQEGQGANTGELFF. The CDR3 coding sequence is TGTGCCAGCAGCCAAGAAGGGCAGGGGGCGAACACCGGGGAGCTGTTTTTT.

The table lists this clonotype with many counts. CDR3 sequence: CASSPIASYNSPLHF. Here the CDR3 DNA reads TGTGCCAGCAGCCCGATAGCCTCCTATAATTCACCCCTCCACTTT. The chain links TRBV7-2 to TRBJ1-6; D is undetermined. This CDR3 contains 15 residues. Germline assignment: CDR1 SGHTA and CDR2 FQGNSA. With 5 bases removed from V and 0 bases from J, the gap between germline ends came to 8 bases.

This clonotype was observed a few times. The chain links TRBV9 to TRBJ1-2, with 12 bases identical to TRBD1. Germline values: CDR1 SGDLS, CDR2 YYNGEE. The CDR3 length is 14 residues. Trimming at V came to 3 bases and at J to 10 bases, leaving 7 bases not matched to a gene. DNA for the CDR3: TGTGCCAGCAGCGGAGCCGGGACAGGGGGCCTCTACACCTTC. Amino acids: CASSGAGTGGLYTF.

V usage is TRBV25-1 and J usage is TRBJ2-1, with a weak D call TRBD2 (5 bases). From germline, CDR1 is MGHDK and CDR2 SYGVNS. Between the trimmed V and J ends, which lost 4 bases and 7 bases, there was a span of 14 bases. The CDR3 sequence is 14 residues long. CDR3 amino acids: CASSGGLKWNEQFF. CDR3 DNA: TGTGCCAGCAGTGGAGGGCTGAAGTGGAATGAGCAGTTCTTC. The full variable domain, rest sourced from reference TRBV25-1 and TRBJ2-1, is EADIYQTPRYLVIGTGKKITLECSQTMGHDKMYWYQQDPGMELHLIHYSYGVNSTEKGDLSSESTVSRIRTEHFPLTLESARPSHTSQYLCASSGGLKWNEQFFGPGTRLTVL.

This clonotype has only a few counts. J is TRBJ2-1 and V is TRBV12-3 or TRBV12-4; D uncertain. CDR3 length: 8 amino acids. Trimming stripped 6 bases from V and 13 bases from J, with 4 bases between. The DNA for the CDR3 is TGTGCCAGCAGCCCCCAGTTCTTC. Encoded protein: CASSPQFF.

J is TRBJ2-3 and V is TRBV20-1; D gene unclear. The ends were cut back, 1 base at V and 3 bases at J, with 14 bases in the middle. The CDR3 has 15 amino acids. Germline CDR1 and CDR2: DFQATT and SNEGSKA (reference sequence). The CDR3: CSARARPARTDTQYF. The CDR3 bases are TGCAGTGCTAGAGCCCGCCCGGCGAGGACAGATACGCAGTATTTT.

This clonotype was recorded a few times. This chain joins TRBV15 and TRBJ2-3; 7 nucleotides match TRBD1. Germline V gives CDR1 LNHNV, CDR2 YYDKDF (reference sequence). The CDR3 runs 15 residues. V gave up 3 bases and J gave up 0 bases; unmatched junction bases: 3. The CDR3 region has the DNA TGTGCCACCAGCAGGGACAGGAAAAGCACAGATACGCAGTATTTT. Translating it yields CATSRDRKSTDTQYF.

This clonotype was counted only a few times. This rearrangement joins TRBV4-3 to TRBJ1-4, with 7 nucleotides matching TRBD1. Germline V gene sequence: CDR1 LGHNA, CDR2 YSLEER. The CDR3 loop spans 14 amino acids. Germline trimming cut 2 bases from V and 7 bases from J; bases unmatched to any gene: 4. CDR3 region: CASSQNYRGEKLFF. The CDR3 bases are TGCGCCAGCAGCCAAAATTACAGGGGTGAAAAACTGTTTTTT.

The chain combines TRBV28 with TRBJ2-7; 8 nucleotides match TRBD1. J was trimmed by 5 bases and V by 6 bases; bases with no gene match: 12. The CDR3 runs 15 residues. The germline V gene encodes CDR1 MDHEN and CDR2 SYDVKM. CDR3 sequence reads: CASRNPRGQSHEQYF. DNA for the CDR3: TGTGCCAGCAGGAATCCCAGGGGGCAAAGCCACGAGCAGTACTTC.

This clonotype has ten or more counts. The rearrangement uses TRBV5-1 and TRBJ2-5, with D perhaps matching TRBD1 (5 bases). V was cut by 3 bases and J by 3 bases, with 9 bases left in between. Germline assignment: CDR1 SGHRS and CDR2 YFSETQ. This CDR3 region has 13 residues. CDR3 sequence reads: CASSSDSEETQYF. DNA for the CDR3: TGCGCCAGCAGCTCAGACAGCGAAGAGACCCAGTACTTC. The whole variable domain, filled in from reference TRBV5-1 and TRBJ2-5, reads KAGVTQTPRYLIKTRGQQVTLSCSPISGHRSVSWYQQTPGQGLQFLFEYFSETQRNKGNFPGRFSGRQFSNSRSEMNVSTLELGDSALYLCASSSDSEETQYFGPGTRLLVL.

The CDR3 DNA sequence: TGTGCCAGCAGCCAAGTCGGCGGGGCCATCAAAAACATTCAGTACTTC. It yields the protein CASSQVGGAIKNIQYF. The rearrangement joins TRBV3-1 to TRBJ2-4; TRBD2 might be the D (6 bases). Germline CDR1 reads LGHDT; CDR2 reads YNNKEL (reference sequence). The CDR3 consists of 16 residues. V lost 1 base, J lost 3 bases, and 13 bases lay in between.

This clonotype was seen only a few times. This rearrangement joins TRBV6-2 or TRBV6-3 to TRBJ2-7, with D possibly matching TRBD1 (6 bases). The CDR3 spans 15 residues. Germline lookup yields CDR1 MNHEY and CDR2 SVGEGT. V lost 7 bases and J 1 base, leaving 17 bases between the germline ends. In nucleotides, the CDR3 is TGTGCCAGCACCTACGACAGGAGGAAATCCTACGAGCAGTACTTC. It is translated as CASTYDRRKSYEQYF.

J is TRBJ2-5 and V is TRBV18; D call uncertain. There are 13 residues in the CDR3. Germline CDR1 and CDR2: KGHSH and LQKENI. V lost 2 bases and J 5 bases, leaving 9 bases between the germline ends. The CDR3: CASSPSDGETQYF. The CDR3 coding sequence is TGTGCCAGCTCACCATCAGATGGGGAGACCCAGTACTTC.

This clonotype was detected only a few times. J is TRBJ1-2 and V is TRBV3-1; D possibly corresponds to TRBD1 (6 bases). The CDR3 is made up of 13 amino acids. V was shortened by 1 base and J by 8 bases, with 11 bases between the two germline ends. CDR1 is LGHDT and CDR2 is YNNKEL in the germline V gene (reference sequence). CDR3 bases: TGTGCCAGCAGCCAAGCAGGGGCGAAGGGCTACACCTTC. Translation: CASSQAGAKGYTF.